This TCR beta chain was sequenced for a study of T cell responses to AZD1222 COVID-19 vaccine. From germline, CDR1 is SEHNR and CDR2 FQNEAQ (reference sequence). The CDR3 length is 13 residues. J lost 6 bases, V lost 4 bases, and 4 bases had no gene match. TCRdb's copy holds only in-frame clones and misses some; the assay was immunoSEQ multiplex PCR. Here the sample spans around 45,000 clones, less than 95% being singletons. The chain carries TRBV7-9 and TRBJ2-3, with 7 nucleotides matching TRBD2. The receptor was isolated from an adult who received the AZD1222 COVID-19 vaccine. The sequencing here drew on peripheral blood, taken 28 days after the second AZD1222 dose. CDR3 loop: CASSSSGGDTQYF. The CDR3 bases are TGTGCCAGCAGCTCTAGCGGCGGCGATACGCAGTATTTT.